A single sample gave rise to the 9 T cell receptor beta chains below, sequenced in a study of T cells after yellow fever vaccination. TCRdb used MiXCR to reprocess the 5' RACE reads, holding one entry per CDR3 protein. The sample includes around 360,000 distinct CDR3 sequences, 11% of them seen just once. The source material was PBMCs, sampled on the day of the first yellow fever vaccination. Every receptor here comes from a man aged 18 to 35 who received the YFV17D yellow fever vaccine.

Only a few counts were recorded for this clonotype. The V call is TRBV4-3, the J call TRBJ2-1; D perhaps matches TRBD2 (6 bases). With 2 bases removed from V and 8 bases from J, the gap between germline ends came to 10 bases. The CDR3 sequence is 13 residues long. Per germline, CDR1 LGHNA and CDR2 YSLEER. The CDR3: CASSQLLADEQFF. In DNA, the CDR3 is TGCGCCAGCAGCCAATTACTAGCTGATGAGCAGTTCTTC.

This clonotype was recorded many times. CDR3 residues: CASSPPGRGNTEAFF. DNA of the CDR3: TGTGCCAGCAGCCCCCCAGGGAGGGGGAACACTGAAGCTTTCTTT. This chain joins TRBV7-9 and TRBJ1-1, with D possibly matching TRBD1 (5 bases). V was trimmed by 5 bases and J by 1 base, leaving 14 bases between them. Looked up from germline, CDR1 is SEHNR and CDR2 is FQNEAQ (reference sequence). The CDR3 contains 15 residues.

This clonotype was seen at least ten times. The genes are TRBV2 and TRBJ2-7, with D perhaps matching TRBD2 (6 bases). The CDR3 sequence is 13 residues long. Trimming cost V 4 bases and J 6 bases, with 13 bases left between them. CDR1 is SNHLY, CDR2 FYNNEI, per germline. CDR3 residues: CASSGIPGAEQYV. CDR3 in DNA: TGTGCCAGCAGTGGGATCCCGGGAGCCGAGCAGTACGTC.

V gene TRBV12-3 or TRBV12-4 combines with J gene TRBJ1-2; D is uncertain. V lost 3 bases to trimming and J lost 7 bases, with 15 bases between them. This CDR3 region has 14 residues. CDR3 nucleotides: TGTGCCAGCAGTTTTCCAGGCCCAAGAGGTGGCTACACCTTC. Translating gives CASSFPGPRGGYTF.

This clonotype showed up many times. The chain combines TRBV5-1 with TRBJ2-7; 7 bases map to TRBD1. V trimming: 5 bases; J trimming: 4 bases; junction bases outside the gene matches: 9. The germline V gene encodes CDR1 SGHRS and CDR2 YFSETQ. This CDR3 is built from 14 residues. The CDR3 bases are TGCGCCAGCAGATTAGACAGGGTGGATTACGAGCAGTACTTC. It specifies CASRLDRVDYEQYF.

This clonotype was seen many times. V is TRBV12-3 or TRBV12-4 and J is TRBJ2-3; D is undetermined. Trimming left V 5 bases short and J 6 bases short, with 18 bases between. The CDR3 length is 15 residues. This CDR3 reads CASSDSSTRRDTQYF. CDR3 bases: TGTGCCAGCAGTGATAGTAGCACCAGAAGGGATACGCAGTATTTT.

The rearrangement uses TRBV10-3 and TRBJ2-1, with a weak D call TRBD1 (5 bases). V lost 8 bases and J 1 base, leaving 9 bases between the germline ends. Looked up from germline, CDR1 is ENHRY and CDR2 is SYGVKD. This CDR3 is built from 13 residues. The CDR3 nucleotides are TGTGCCATCGCAACAGGTTCCTACAATGAGCAGTTCTTC. It encodes CAIATGSYNEQFF.

This clonotype has only a few counts. The chain has TRBV28 and TRBJ2-3, with D tentatively TRBD1 (5 bases). Looked up from germline, CDR1 is MDHEN and CDR2 is SYDVKM. The germline V and J ends were trimmed by 10 bases and 1 base, with 15 bases remaining between them. The CDR3 covers 14 residues. For the CDR3, the DNA is TGTGCCATCACACCTTTCAGGGGCACAGATACGCAGTATTTT. Translating it yields CAITPFRGTDTQYF.

This clonotype turned up a few times. This rearrangement joins TRBV7-8 to TRBJ1-1, with 7 bases aligning to TRBD1. The CDR3 spans 17 residues. The V and J ends lost 5 bases and 0 bases, in that order; junction bases with no gene match: 12. Germline V lookup: CDR1 SGHVS, CDR2 FQNEAQ. This CDR3 is CASSPSQGLRMNTEAFF. DNA of the CDR3: TGTGCCAGCAGCCCTTCACAGGGGTTGAGGATGAACACTGAAGCTTTCTTT.